What follows is one TCR beta chain and its context. Its target is not known. Germline loops: CDR1 PRHDT, CDR2 FYEKMQ (reference sequence). This CDR3 contains 16 residues. Germline trimming cut 6 bases from V and 7 bases from J; bases unmatched to any gene: 12. This sample was taken from a study of cytomegalovirus exposure and HLA in healthy donors. The assay was immunoSEQ multiplex PCR, and TCRdb's table has in-frame clones only and misses some. The repertoire holds roughly 60,000 clones, with roughly 95% as singletons. Whole-study findings and limits: With high specificity and sensitivity, the classifier reportedly diagnosed cytomegalovirus status.

The V call is TRBV13, the J call TRBJ1-5; 10 bases are a match to TRBD1. The receptor was derived from a woman aged 18-29 years in good health and CMV-seropositive. The sequenced sample consisted of PBMCs. CDR3 sequence reads: CASSEDGTGDLQPQHF. The DNA for the CDR3 is TGTGCCAGCAGTGAAGACGGGACAGGGGATTTGCAGCCCCAGCATTTT.